This T cell receptor beta chain came from a study of vaccination and CD4 T cells after COVID-19. Findings and limits, study-wide: When vaccine-specific clones from convalescent patients were examined, 304 of 307 were spike mono-reactive.

In the case of this clonotype: Its antigen is undetermined.

Cultured CD4+ T-cell DNA underwent Oncomine TCR Beta short-read sequencing. After culture, CD4+ T cells served as the source for genomic DNA extraction. TCRdb ran MiXCR on the PCR reads and lists one entry per CDR3 protein. The data hold about 14,000 distinct CDR3 sequences, with around 49% observed a single time. Per germline, CDR1 SNHLY and CDR2 FYNNEI. The CDR3 consists of 14 residues. Trimming removed 6 bases from V and 3 bases from J; junction bases left unmatched: 6. Treatment given: roughly ten-day PBMC culture with coronavirus spike peptide pools or control peptides (ViraFEST assay). This chain uses TRBV2 with TRBJ1-1, with 8 bases fitting TRBD1. The material was CD4+ T cells from blood, cultured in vitro, obtained before SARS-CoV-2 vaccination. This receptor was identified in a human donor who had recovered from COVID-19. As DNA, the CDR3 is TGTGCCAGCAGCTTAGACAGGGGTGACACTGAAGCTTTCTTT. Its translation: CASSLDRGDTEAFF.